Below, one T cell receptor (beta chain) is given with its context. Antigen unknown. The CDR3 is made up of 14 amino acids. Germline CDR1 MNHNY, CDR2 SVGAGI (reference sequence). Trimming took 10 bases from V and 4 from J; bases not matched to a gene: 12. This entry is derived from a study of T cell repertoires in cytomegalovirus infection. Study at large: Matching HLA type and CMV infection were both indicated by public TCR beta signatures.

One entry per CDR3 protein results from TCRdb running MiXCR on the reads. Of about 900,000 distinct CDR3 sequences in the sample, more than 25% are singletons; the top ten hold over 12%. Study observations and caveats: Predominance within the ex vivo response was attributable to HLA-C-restricted CMV-specific TCR beta clonotypes.

This specimen consisted of cultured CD8+ T cells from PBMCs, obtained from culture after CMV antigen stimulation. The rearrangement uses TRBV6-6 and TRBJ1-1; the match to TRBD1 covers 7 bases. This TCR was sampled from a human donor in good health (CMV status not recorded). Some clones in this sample may be carry-over from other donors' samples. Here the CDR3 reads CATTTGPMITEAFF. CDR3 sequence (DNA): TGTGCCACTACGACAGGGCCCATGATCACTGAAGCTTTCTTT.